This T cell receptor (beta chain) came from a study of T cells in Graves' hyperthyroidism and ophthalmopathy. Broader study findings: From stable hyperthyroidism, ophthalmopathy was separated by a 13 V-J model. Ophthalmopathy, which appeared later, was predicted by the model a median roughly 6.5 months before onset. Most clonotypes expanded in thyroid above 0.001 were likewise present in blood.

Trimming left V 5 bases short and J 9 bases short, with 19 bases between. The CDR3 has 13 residues. Germline values: CDR1 DFQATT, CDR2 SNEGSKA (reference sequence). Only a few counts were recorded for this clonotype. Its antigen is not known. RNA transcripts provided the source from which TCR beta CDR3 regions were amplified. A first-round RT-PCR of the TCR CDR3 used the HTBI primer set. In TCRdb, the multiplex PCR reads were re-called with MiXCR into one record per CDR3 protein. The data show hundreds of thousands of distinct CDR3 sequences, just under 45% seen once. Uncontrolled infection, other autoimmune disease, pregnancy or lactation led to exclusion.

The sequence was collected from an adult man with Graves' disease, either hyperthyroidism or ophthalmopathy (not recorded which). Sequencing was done on a sample of peripheral blood or thyroid tissue (not recorded which). The J gene is TRBJ1-1, the V gene TRBV20-1; TRBD1 is a possible D gene (6 bases). CDR3: CSAGEDSRAKAFF. CDR3 in DNA: TGCAGTGCTGGGGAGGACAGCCGTGCGAAAGCTTTCTTT.